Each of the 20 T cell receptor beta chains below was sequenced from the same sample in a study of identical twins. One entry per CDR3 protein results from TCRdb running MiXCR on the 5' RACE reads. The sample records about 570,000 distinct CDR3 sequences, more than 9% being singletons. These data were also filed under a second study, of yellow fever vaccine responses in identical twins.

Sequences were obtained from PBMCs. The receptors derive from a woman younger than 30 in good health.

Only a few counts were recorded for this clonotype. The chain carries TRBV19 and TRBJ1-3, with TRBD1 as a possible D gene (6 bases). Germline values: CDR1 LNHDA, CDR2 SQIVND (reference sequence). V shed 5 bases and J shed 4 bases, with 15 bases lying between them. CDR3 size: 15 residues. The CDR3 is CASSVPTGLGNTIYF. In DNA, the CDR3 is TGTGCCAGTAGTGTACCGACAGGACTCGGAAACACCATATATTTT.

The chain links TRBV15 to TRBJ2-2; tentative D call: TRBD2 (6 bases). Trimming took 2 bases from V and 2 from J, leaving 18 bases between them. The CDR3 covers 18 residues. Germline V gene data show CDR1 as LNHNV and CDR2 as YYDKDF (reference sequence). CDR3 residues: CATSRSTSGLANTGELFF. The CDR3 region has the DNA TGTGCCACCAGCAGATCAACCTCGGGACTCGCTAACACCGGGGAGCTGTTTTTT.

The CDR3 DNA is TGTGCCAGCAGCGTGACAGGGGCGGACCAGTATGGCTACACCTTC. Amino acid sequence: CASSVTGADQYGYTF. This sequence joins TRBV5-6 and TRBJ1-2, with TRBD1 matching 8 bases. The junction had 10 bases not matched to a gene; V was cut back by 4 bases and J by 5 bases. The CDR3 totals 15 residues. Germline-derived CDR1 and CDR2 are SGHDT and YYEEEE.

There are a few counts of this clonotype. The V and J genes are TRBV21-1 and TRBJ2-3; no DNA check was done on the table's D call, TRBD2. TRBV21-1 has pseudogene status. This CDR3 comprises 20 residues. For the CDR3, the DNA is TGTGCCAGCAGCAATAGGCCTAGCGGGAAGAATCGTGCGAGCACAGATACGCAGTATTTT. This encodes CASSNRPSGKNRASTDTQYF.

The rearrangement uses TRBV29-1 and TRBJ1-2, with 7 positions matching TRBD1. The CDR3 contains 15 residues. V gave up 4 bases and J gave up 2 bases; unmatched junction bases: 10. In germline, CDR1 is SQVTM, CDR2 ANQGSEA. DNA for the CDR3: TGCAGCGTTGCCGCAGACAGGGTTTTAAACTATGGCTACACCTTC. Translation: CSVAADRVLNYGYTF. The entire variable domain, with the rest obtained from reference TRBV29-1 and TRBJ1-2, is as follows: SAVISQKPSRDICQRGTSLTIQCQVDSQVTMMFWYRQQPGQSLTLIATANQGSEATYESGFVIDKFPISRPNLTFSTLTVSNMSPEDSSIYLCSVAADRVLNYGYTFGSGTRLTVV.

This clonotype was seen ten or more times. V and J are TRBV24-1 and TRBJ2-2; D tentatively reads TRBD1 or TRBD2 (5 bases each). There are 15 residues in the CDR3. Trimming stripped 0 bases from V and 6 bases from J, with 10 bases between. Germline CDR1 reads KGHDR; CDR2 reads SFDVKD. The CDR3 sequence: CATSDLARDPGELFF. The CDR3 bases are TGTGCCACCAGTGATTTGGCTCGGGACCCCGGGGAGCTGTTTTTT.

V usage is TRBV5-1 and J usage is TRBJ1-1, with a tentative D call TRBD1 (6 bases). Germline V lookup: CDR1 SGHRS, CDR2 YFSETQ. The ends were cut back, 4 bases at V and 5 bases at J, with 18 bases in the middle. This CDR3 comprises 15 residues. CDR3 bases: TGCGCCAGCAGCCGGGATCAGGGGAGGGATACTGAAGCTTTCTTT. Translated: CASSRDQGRDTEAFF.

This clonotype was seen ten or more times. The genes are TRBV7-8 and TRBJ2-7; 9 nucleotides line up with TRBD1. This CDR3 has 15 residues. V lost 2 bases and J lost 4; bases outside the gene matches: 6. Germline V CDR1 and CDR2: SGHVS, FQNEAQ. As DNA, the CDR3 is TGTGCCAGCAGCTTACCGGGACAGGGAGGGTACGAGCAGTACTTC. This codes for CASSLPGQGGYEQYF.

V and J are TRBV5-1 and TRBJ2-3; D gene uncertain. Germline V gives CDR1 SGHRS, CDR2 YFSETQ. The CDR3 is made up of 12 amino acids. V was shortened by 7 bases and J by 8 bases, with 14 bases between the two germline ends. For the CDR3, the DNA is TGCGCCAGCTACGACGACCGGCCTACGCAGTATTTT. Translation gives CASYDDRPTQYF.

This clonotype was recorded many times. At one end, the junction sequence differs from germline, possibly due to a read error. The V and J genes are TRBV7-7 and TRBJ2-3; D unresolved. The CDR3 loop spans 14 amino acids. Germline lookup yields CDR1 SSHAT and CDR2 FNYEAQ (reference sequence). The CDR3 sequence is CASSLSPFTDTQYF. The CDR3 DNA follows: TGTGCTAGCAGCTTATCTCCATTCACAGATACGCAGTATTTT.

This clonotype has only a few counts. The CDR3 sequence: CSVKNGPTSIPDEQFF. The CDR3 bases are TGCAGCGTGAAAAACGGGCCCACATCGATCCCAGATGAGCAGTTCTTC. The rearrangement uses TRBV29-1 and TRBJ2-1, with D hard to call. Trimming removed 6 bases from V and 8 bases from J, with 26 bases in between. Germline V gene data show CDR1 as SQVTM and CDR2 as ANQGSEA. This CDR3 spans 16 amino acids.

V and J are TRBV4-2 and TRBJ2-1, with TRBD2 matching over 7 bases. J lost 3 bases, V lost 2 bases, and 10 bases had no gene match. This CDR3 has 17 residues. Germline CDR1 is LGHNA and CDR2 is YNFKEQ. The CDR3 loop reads CASSQRLLAAGYNEQFF. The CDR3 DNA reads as TGTGCCAGCAGCCAAAGGCTCCTAGCGGCTGGCTACAATGAGCAGTTCTTC.

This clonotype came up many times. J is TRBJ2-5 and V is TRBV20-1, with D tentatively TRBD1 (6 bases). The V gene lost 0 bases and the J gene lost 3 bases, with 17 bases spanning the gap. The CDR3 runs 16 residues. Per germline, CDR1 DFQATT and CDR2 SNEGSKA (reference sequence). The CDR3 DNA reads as TGCAGTGCTAGAGACTCGGGACACCCGGCTAAAGAGACCCAGTACTTC. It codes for CSARDSGHPAKETQYF.

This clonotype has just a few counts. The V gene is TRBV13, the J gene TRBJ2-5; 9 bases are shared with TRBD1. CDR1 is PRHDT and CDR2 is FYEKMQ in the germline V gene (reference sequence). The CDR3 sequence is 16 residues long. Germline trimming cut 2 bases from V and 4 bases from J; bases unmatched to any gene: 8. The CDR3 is CASSLSGTGFRETQYF. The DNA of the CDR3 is TGTGCCAGCAGCTTATCCGGGACAGGGTTTCGAGAGACCCAGTACTTC. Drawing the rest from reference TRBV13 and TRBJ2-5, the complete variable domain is AAGVIQSPRHLIKEKRETATLKCYPIPRHDTVYWYQQGPGQDPQFLISFYEKMQSDKGSIPDRFSAQQFSDYHSELNMSSLELGDSALYFCASSLSGTGFRETQYFGPGTRLLVL.

CDR3: CASGRITGGAWTGELFF. As DNA, the CDR3 is TGTGCCAGCGGCAGGATAACAGGGGGCGCCTGGACCGGGGAGCTGTTTTTT. The gene calls are TRBV27 and TRBJ2-2; TRBD1 matches 9 bases. Trimming at V came to 8 bases and at J to 5 bases, leaving 15 bases not matched to a gene. The CDR3 contains 17 residues. Germline V CDR1 and CDR2: MNHEY, SMNVEV (reference sequence).

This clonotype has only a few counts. CDR3 in DNA: TGCGCCAGCAGCATGCGGGCGCTCTTACTCGAGCAGAACACCGGGGAGCTGTTTTTT. It encodes CASSMRALLLEQNTGELFF. The chain recombines TRBV5-1 with TRBJ2-2; possibly TRBD2 for D (5 bases). The germline gives CDR1 SGHRS, CDR2 YFSETQ. V shed 4 bases and J shed 1 base, with 23 bases lying between them. The CDR3 length is 19 residues.

DNA for the CDR3: TGTGCCAGCAGTTTTACGGCCATATATTTT. Its protein is CASSFTAIYF. The rearrangement uses TRBV12-3 or TRBV12-4 and TRBJ1-3; D is undetermined. The CDR3 totals 10 residues. V dropped 3 bases and J dropped 11 bases, with 5 bases sitting between them.

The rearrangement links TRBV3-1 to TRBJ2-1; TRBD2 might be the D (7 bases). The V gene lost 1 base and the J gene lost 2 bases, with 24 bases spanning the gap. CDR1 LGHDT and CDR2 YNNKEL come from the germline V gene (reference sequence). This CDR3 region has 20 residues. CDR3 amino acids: CASSQVGWLAVRDTYNEQFF. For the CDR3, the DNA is TGTGCCAGCAGCCAAGTCGGCTGGCTAGCGGTGAGGGACACCTACAATGAGCAGTTCTTC.

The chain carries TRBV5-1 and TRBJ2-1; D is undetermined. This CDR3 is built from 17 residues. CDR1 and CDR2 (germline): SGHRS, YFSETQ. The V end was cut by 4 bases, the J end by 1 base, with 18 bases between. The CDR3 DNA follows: TGCGCCAGCAGCCTAACTCCAGCGTTGTTTTCCTACAATGAGCAGTTCTTC. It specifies CASSLTPALFSYNEQFF.

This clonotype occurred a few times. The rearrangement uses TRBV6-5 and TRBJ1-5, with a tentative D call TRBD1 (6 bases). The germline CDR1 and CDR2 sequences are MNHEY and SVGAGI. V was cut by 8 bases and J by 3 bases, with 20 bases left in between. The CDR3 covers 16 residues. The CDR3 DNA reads TGTGCCAGCGCGCCGTTGGGGGGGCAGAACAATCAGCCCCAGCATTTT. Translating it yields CASAPLGGQNNQPQHF.